These 29 T cell receptor beta chains originate from one sample sequenced in a study of blood T cell repertoires in COVID-19. TCRdb's table, derived via immunoSEQ multiplex PCR, lists solely in-frame clones and lacks some. Here the sample spans some 300,000 clones, roughly 86% being singletons. Sequencing used peripheral blood. All receptors come from a man between 65 and 80 years old with acute or convalescent COVID-19.

The chain employs TRBV5-1 and TRBJ2-5, with 7 bases lining up with TRBD2. The CDR3 extends over 17 amino acids. The V gene end was trimmed by 4 bases and the J gene end by 0 bases; junction bases not matched to a gene: 12. The germline V gene encodes CDR1 SGHRS and CDR2 YFSETQ. CDR3 DNA: TGCGCCAGCAGCCCGGGGGGTAGTGGGGTGTACCAAGAGACCCAGTACTTC. This sequence encodes CASSPGGSGVYQETQYF.

The V and J genes are TRBV19 and TRBJ1-1; 7 bases are shared with TRBD1. This CDR3 contains 21 residues. CDR1 and CDR2 (germline): LNHDA, SQIVND (reference sequence). Trimming at V came to 4 bases and at J to 4 bases, leaving 27 bases not matched to a gene. In DNA, the CDR3 is TGTGCCAGTAGTACCCCGGGGACCTGGAGGGCAGGGGGTAGGAGAAGCACTGAAGCTTTCTTT. Its protein product is CASSTPGTWRAGGRRSTEAFF.

The V gene is TRBV28, the J gene TRBJ1-5; D may be TRBD1 (5 bases). Germline V CDR1 and CDR2: MDHEN, SYDVKM. The CDR3 is 14 amino acids. Trimming left V 2 bases short and J 3 bases short, with 8 bases between. The CDR3 sequence: CASSLGGNNQPQHF. The CDR3 nucleotides are TGTGCCAGCAGTTTAGGGGGGAACAATCAGCCCCAGCATTTT.

This clone was observed a single time. The chain is built from TRBV6-5 and TRBJ1-2; tentative D call: TRBD1 (6 bases). The CDR3 is 13 residues long. Between the trimmed V and J ends, which lost 6 bases and 6 bases, there was a span of 14 bases. Germline assignment: CDR1 MNHEY and CDR2 SVGAGI. The chain's CDR3 is CASSPDRSHGYTF. As DNA, the CDR3 is TGTGCCAGCAGCCCAGACAGGAGTCATGGCTACACCTTC.

The rearrangement joins TRBV28 to TRBJ1-5; no clear D. Between the trimmed V and J ends, which lost 5 bases and 6 bases, there was a span of 5 bases. CDR3 length: 11 amino acids. Germline CDR1 and CDR2: MDHEN and SYDVKM. The CDR3 protein is CASSGSQPQHF. DNA for the CDR3: TGTGCCAGCAGTGGTAGTCAGCCCCAGCATTTT.

This chain links TRBV5-1 with TRBJ2-7, with 9 positions matching TRBD1. This CDR3 spans 15 amino acids. In germline, CDR1 is SGHRS, CDR2 YFSETQ. V shed 6 bases, J shed 0 bases, and the junction held 7 bases outside the gene matches. The CDR3 here is CASTKGDRVSYEQYF. The CDR3 DNA reads as TGCGCCAGCACCAAAGGGGACAGGGTCTCCTACGAGCAGTACTTC.

This chain connects TRBV7-2 to TRBJ2-2; TRBD2 aligns across 9 bases. There are 16 residues in the CDR3. V trimming: 4 bases; J trimming: 5 bases; junction bases outside the gene matches: 8. Germline CDR1 reads SGHTA; CDR2 reads FQGNSA. The CDR3 DNA sequence: TGTGCCAGCAGCTCGCCTGGCGGGGGGGTTACCGGGGAGCTGTTTTTT. Translated, it gives CASSSPGGGVTGELFF.

The table lists this clone with a count of one. The gene calls are TRBV18 and TRBJ2-7, with TRBD2 matching over 9 bases. CDR3 length equals 15 residues. Germline V CDR1 and CDR2: KGHSH, LQKENI. The V gene end was trimmed by 2 bases and the J gene end by 4 bases; junction bases not matched to a gene: 6. In nucleotides, the CDR3 is TGTGCCAGCTCACCAAGCGGGGGGACCTCATACGAGCAGTACTTC. Amino acid sequence: CASSPSGGTSYEQYF.

This chain joins TRBV6-5 and TRBJ2-5, with TRBD1 matching 11 bases. CDR1 MNHEY and CDR2 SVGAGI come from the germline V gene. V shed 5 bases, J shed 5 bases, and the junction held 4 bases outside the gene matches. This CDR3 contains 14 residues. In DNA, the CDR3 is TGTGCCAGCAGTCAGGGACAGGGGGGGGAGACCCAGTACTTC. This codes for CASSQGQGGETQYF.

This chain uses TRBV2 with TRBJ2-3; D remains unclear. The V gene's germline CDR1 is SNHLY and CDR2 FYNNEI. Trimming cost V 6 bases and J 2 bases, with 9 bases left between them. The CDR3 has 13 amino acids. The CDR3 DNA follows: TGTGCCAGCAGCGAGCTTATCACAGATACGCAGTATTTT. Amino acid sequence: CASSELITDTQYF.

The chain joins TRBV5-4 to TRBJ1-2; D gene ambiguous. This CDR3 contains 14 residues. CDR1 and CDR2 from the germline V gene are SGHNT and YYREEE (reference sequence). V was shortened by 4 bases and J by 4 bases, with 14 bases between the two germline ends. CDR3 DNA: TGTGCCAGCAGCCCGGCCGGGGTGTTCTATGGCTACACCTTC. This encodes CASSPAGVFYGYTF.

Details on this clone: The same CDR3 also results from other DNA sequences found in this sample. The CDR3: CASSVAGYNEQFF. The CDR3 DNA reads TGTGCCAGCAGCGTGGCAGGCTACAATGAGCAGTTCTTC. This rearrangement joins TRBV9 to TRBJ2-1, with D unclear. V was clipped by 2 bases and J by 3 bases, with 6 bases between them. Germline CDR1 SGDLS, CDR2 YYNGEE. This CDR3 region has 13 residues.

V is TRBV19 and J is TRBJ2-5, with D tentatively TRBD2 (7 bases). The CDR3 is 15 residues long. CDR1 and CDR2 (germline): LNHDA, SQIVND (reference sequence). Trimming pared 6 bases from V and 5 bases from J, leaving 19 bases between. The CDR3 DNA is TGTGCCAGTAGACGAGGCGGGGGCGCCCGGGAGACCCAGTACTTC. Translated: CASRRGGGARETQYF.

The chain employs TRBV21-1 and TRBJ1-1; TRBD1, as called in the table, went unchecked against the DNA. TRBV21-1 is given as a pseudogene. This CDR3 is 16 amino acids long. In DNA form, the CDR3 reads TGTGCCAGCAGCAAGGCCAACAGGGGGCGCGAGCCTGAAGCTTTCTTT. This gives the protein CASSKANRGREPEAFF.

The sample holds one count of this clone. The rearrangement links TRBV4-3 to TRBJ1-2, with 8 bases fitting TRBD1. V lost 4 bases and J lost 5; bases outside the gene matches: 12. The length of the CDR3 is 16 residues. Germline-derived CDR1 and CDR2 are LGHNA and YSLEER. CDR3 DNA: TGCGCCAGCAGCCCCAACCCGGGACAGGAGCTTTATGGCTACACCTTC. Its protein product is CASSPNPGQELYGYTF.

The rearrangement uses TRBV3-1 (or the pseudogene TRBV3-2) and TRBJ2-5; possibly TRBD2 for D (6 bases). The germline V and J ends were trimmed by 1 base and 1 base, with 16 bases remaining between them. Germline assignment: CDR1 LGHDT and CDR2 YNNKEL (reference sequence). This CDR3 contains 17 residues. CDR3 nucleotide sequence: TGTGCCAGCAGCCAAGTAACTAGCTATCCCCCCCAAGAGACCCAGTACTTC. This gives the protein CASSQVTSYPPQETQYF.

V is TRBV7-9 and J is TRBJ2-7; tentatively, D is TRBD2 (5 bases). CDR3 length: 13 amino acids. V dropped 1 base and J dropped 4 bases, with 8 bases sitting between them. CDR1 is SEHNR, CDR2 FQNEAQ, per germline (reference sequence). The CDR3 loop is CASSLVEGYEQYF. DNA of the CDR3: TGTGCCAGCAGCTTAGTTGAGGGATACGAGCAGTACTTC.

This clone has just a few counts. This rearrangement joins TRBV19 to TRBJ2-2; no clear D. The germline V gene has CDR1 LNHDA and CDR2 SQIVND (reference sequence). This CDR3 has 16 amino acids. Trimming removed 5 bases from V and 6 bases from J, with 19 bases in between. CDR3 sequence (DNA): TGTGCCAGTAGTGATGGCGGTAGGAATAAAGCCGGGGAGCTGTTTTTT. Its protein is CASSDGGRNKAGELFF. Full variable domain (remainder filled in from reference TRBV19 and TRBJ2-2): DGGITQSPKYLFRKEGQNVTLSCEQNLNHDAMYWYRQDPGQGLRLIYYSQIVNDFQKGDIAEGYSVSREKKESFPLTVTSAQKNPTAFYLCASSDGGRNKAGELFFGEGSRLTVL.

The chain uses TRBV11-2 and TRBJ1-1; no firm D call. The CDR3 is made up of 14 amino acids. V was shortened by 1 base and J by 3 bases, with 9 bases between the two germline ends. Germline assignment: CDR1 SGHAT and CDR2 FQNNGV. CDR3 in DNA: TGTGCCAGCAGCTTAGTGGGCGGGGACACTGAAGCTTTCTTT. It encodes CASSLVGGDTEAFF.

This rearrangement joins TRBV19 to TRBJ2-3, with TRBD1 matching over 8 bases. V lost 5 bases, J lost 3 bases, and 4 bases stayed unmatched. The CDR3 runs to 14 residues. Germline lookup yields CDR1 LNHDA and CDR2 SQIVND (reference sequence). The CDR3 DNA is TGTGCCAGTAGTGTAGGACAGGGAACAGATACGCAGTATTTT. Its translation: CASSVGQGTDTQYF.

Note on this clone: Other DNA sequences within the sample encode an identical CDR3. The chain links TRBV5-6 to TRBJ1-5, with D tentatively TRBD1 (5 bases). V lost 1 base to trimming and J lost 1 base, with 9 bases between them. Germline CDR1 reads SGHDT; CDR2 reads YYEEEE. There are 15 residues in the CDR3. The CDR3 region has the DNA TGTGCCAGCAGCTTGAGGGGTTCAAGCAATCAGCCCCAGCATTTT. Protein: CASSLRGSSNQPQHF.

The chain is built from TRBV4-3 and TRBJ2-3; 10 positions agree with TRBD2. Trimming removed 4 bases from V and 1 base from J; junction bases left unmatched: 11. The CDR3 is 18 residues long. Germline V lookup: CDR1 LGHNA, CDR2 YSLEER. CDR3 in DNA: TGCGCCAGCAGCCCCTATTTCAGCGGGGGGGACGGCACAGATACGCAGTATTTT. Translating it yields CASSPYFSGGDGTDTQYF.

The genes are TRBV6-5 and TRBJ1-5, with 7 bases matching TRBD1. Germline CDR1 is MNHEY and CDR2 is SVGAGI. After removal of 4 bases from V and 3 bases from J, the junction contained 6 bases not matched to a gene. The CDR3 length is 15 residues. This chain's CDR3 is CASSSSGGNNQPQHF. DNA for the CDR3: TGTGCCAGCAGTTCCTCAGGGGGTAACAATCAGCCCCAGCATTTT.

This chain links TRBV20-1 with TRBJ1-2, with TRBD1 as a possible D gene (6 bases). The germline V gene has CDR1 DFQATT and CDR2 SNEGSKA (reference sequence). CDR3 length equals 13 residues. Deletions cut 3 bases from V and 7 bases from J, with 15 bases between. The CDR3 sequence: CSASVPGVVGYTF. CDR3 DNA sequence: TGCAGTGCTAGTGTTCCAGGGGTGGTTGGCTACACCTTC.

V is TRBV12-3 or TRBV12-4 and J is TRBJ1-2; perhaps TRBD1 as D (6 bases). The V and J ends lost 1 base and 8 bases respectively, with 11 bases between them. This CDR3 has 13 residues. The CDR3 DNA reads TGTGCCAGCAGTTTAGGAGGGGGAAGGGGCTACACCTTC. The encoded protein is CASSLGGGRGYTF.

V gene TRBV18 combines with J gene TRBJ1-1; 8 bases match TRBD1. This CDR3 is built from 17 residues. The germline CDR1 and CDR2 sequences are KGHSH and LQKENI. Unmatched junction bases numbered 15, after V lost 3 bases and J lost 6 bases. The DNA of the CDR3 is TGTGCCAGCTCACCGGGACAGGAGCTTGGAGTGAGCTCTGAAGCTTTCTTT. Residues: CASSPGQELGVSSEAFF.

In its sample, this clone was seen once. The CDR3 bases are TGCGCCAGCAGCTTTAACAGGGATACAGATACGCAGTATTTT. Amino acid sequence: CASSFNRDTDTQYF. The chain carries TRBV5-1 and TRBJ2-3, with D tentatively TRBD1 (6 bases). The CDR3 covers 14 residues. V was cut by 2 bases and J by 3 bases, with 10 bases left in between. Germline-derived CDR1 and CDR2 are SGHRS and YFSETQ.

The V gene is TRBV19, the J gene TRBJ2-7, with D possibly matching TRBD2 (6 bases). Germline lookup yields CDR1 LNHDA and CDR2 SQIVND (reference sequence). V was pared by 2 bases and J by 2 bases, with 13 bases between. This CDR3 is 15 amino acids long. CDR3: CASSIYTGSPYEQYF. CDR3 bases: TGTGCCAGTAGTATATACACCGGGAGCCCCTACGAGCAGTACTTC.

Here the CDR3 reads CASMDSAEKLFF. The CDR3 DNA is TGTGCCAGCATGGACAGTGCCGAAAAACTGTTTTTT. The chain couples TRBV6-5 to TRBJ1-4; perhaps TRBD1 as D (6 bases). Per the germline V gene, CDR1 is MNHEY and CDR2 is SVGAGI. The CDR3 is made up of 12 amino acids. V was pared by 7 bases and J by 8 bases, with 11 bases between.